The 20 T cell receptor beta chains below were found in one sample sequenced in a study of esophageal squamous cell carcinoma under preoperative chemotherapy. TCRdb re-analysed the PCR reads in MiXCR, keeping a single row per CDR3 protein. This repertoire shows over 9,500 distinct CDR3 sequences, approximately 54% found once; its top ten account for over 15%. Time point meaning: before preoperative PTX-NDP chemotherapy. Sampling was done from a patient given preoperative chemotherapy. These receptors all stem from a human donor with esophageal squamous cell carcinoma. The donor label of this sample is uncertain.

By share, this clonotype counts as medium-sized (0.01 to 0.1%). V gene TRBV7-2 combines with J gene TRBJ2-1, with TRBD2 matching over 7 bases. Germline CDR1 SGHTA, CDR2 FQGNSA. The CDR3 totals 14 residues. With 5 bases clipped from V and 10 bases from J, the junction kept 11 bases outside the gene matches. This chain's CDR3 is CASSPLGGRWEQFF. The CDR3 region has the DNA TGTGCCAGCAGCCCCTTGGGGGGGAGATGGGAGCAGTTCTTC. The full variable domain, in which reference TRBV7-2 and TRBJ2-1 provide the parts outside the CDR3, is GAGVSQSPSNKVTEKGKDVELRCDPISGHTALYWYRQSLGQGLEFLIYFQGNSAPDKSGLPSDRFSAERTGGSVSTLTIQRTQQEDSAVYLCASSPLGGRWEQFFGPGTRLTVL.

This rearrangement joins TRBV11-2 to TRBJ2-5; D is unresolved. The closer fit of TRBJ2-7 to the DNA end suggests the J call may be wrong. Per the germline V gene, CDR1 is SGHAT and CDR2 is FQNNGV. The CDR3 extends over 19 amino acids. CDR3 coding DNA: TGTGCCAGCAGCTTTCTAATTCGTAGTAGTACCCCCAGCTCCTACGAGCAGTACTTC. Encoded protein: CASSFLIRSSTPSSYEQYF.

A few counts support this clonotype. The CDR3 nucleotides are TGTGCCAGCTATAGGAACACCGGGGAGCTGTTTTTT. Its protein product is CASYRNTGELFF. The chain has TRBV6-1 and TRBJ2-2; D is ambiguous. The CDR3 length is 12 residues. CDR1 and CDR2 (germline): MNHNS, SASEGT. V was clipped by 8 bases and J by 1 base, with 5 bases between them.

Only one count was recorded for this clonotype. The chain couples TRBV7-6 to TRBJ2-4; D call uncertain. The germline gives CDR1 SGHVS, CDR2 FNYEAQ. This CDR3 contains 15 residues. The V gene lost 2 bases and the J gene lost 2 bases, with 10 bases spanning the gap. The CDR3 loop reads CASSLSVDSKNIQYF. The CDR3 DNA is TGTGCCAGCAGCTTATCTGTGGATTCCAAAAACATTCAGTACTTC.

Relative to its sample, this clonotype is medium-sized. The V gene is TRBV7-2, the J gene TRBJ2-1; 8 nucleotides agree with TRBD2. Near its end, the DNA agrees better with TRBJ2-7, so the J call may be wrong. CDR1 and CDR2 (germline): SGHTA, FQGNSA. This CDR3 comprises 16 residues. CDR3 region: CASSLVTGLGHHEQYF. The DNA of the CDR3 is TGTGCCAGCAGCTTAGTTACGGGACTAGGGCATCATGAGCAGTACTTC.

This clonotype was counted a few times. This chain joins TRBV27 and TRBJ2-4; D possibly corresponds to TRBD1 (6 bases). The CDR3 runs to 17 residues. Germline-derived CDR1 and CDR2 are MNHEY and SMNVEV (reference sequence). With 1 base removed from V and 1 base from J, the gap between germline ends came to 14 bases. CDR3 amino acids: CASSLYWGRGAKNIQYF. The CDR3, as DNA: TGTGCCAGCAGTTTATATTGGGGGCGTGGGGCCAAAAACATTCAGTACTTC.

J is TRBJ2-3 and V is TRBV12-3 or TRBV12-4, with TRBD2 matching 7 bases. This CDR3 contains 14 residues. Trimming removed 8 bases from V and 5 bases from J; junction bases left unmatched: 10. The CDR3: CASCPLTGGDTQYF. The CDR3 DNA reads TGTGCCAGCTGTCCCTTGACGGGAGGAGATACGCAGTATTTT.

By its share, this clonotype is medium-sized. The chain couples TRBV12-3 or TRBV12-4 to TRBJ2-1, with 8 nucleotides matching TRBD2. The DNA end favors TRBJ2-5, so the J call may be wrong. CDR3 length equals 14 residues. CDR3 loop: CASSPGLAGETQYF. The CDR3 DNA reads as TGTGCCAGCAGCCCCGGACTAGCCGGGGAGACCCAGTACTTC.

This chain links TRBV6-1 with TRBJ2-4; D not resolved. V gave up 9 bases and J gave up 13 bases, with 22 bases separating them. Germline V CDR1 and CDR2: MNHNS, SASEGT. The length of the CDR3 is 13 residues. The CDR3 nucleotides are TGTGCCAGGGGCCGGCGAGGCAAAGACACGCAGTACTTC. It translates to CARGRRGKDTQYF.

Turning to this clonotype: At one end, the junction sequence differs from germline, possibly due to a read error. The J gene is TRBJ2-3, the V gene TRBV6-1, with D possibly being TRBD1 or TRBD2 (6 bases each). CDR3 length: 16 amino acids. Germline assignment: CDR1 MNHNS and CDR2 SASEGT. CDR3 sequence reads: CASGGLGGSDTETQYF. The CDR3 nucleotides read TGTGCCAGCGGGGGGCTCGGGGGCAGCGACACAGAGACGCAGTACTTT.

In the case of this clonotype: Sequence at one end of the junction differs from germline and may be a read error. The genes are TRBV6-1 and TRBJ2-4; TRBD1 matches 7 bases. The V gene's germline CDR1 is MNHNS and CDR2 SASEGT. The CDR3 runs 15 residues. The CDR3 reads CARGVGGVDTETQYF. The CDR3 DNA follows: TGTGCCAGGGGTGTAGGGGGCGTGGACACAGAGACGCAGTATTTC.

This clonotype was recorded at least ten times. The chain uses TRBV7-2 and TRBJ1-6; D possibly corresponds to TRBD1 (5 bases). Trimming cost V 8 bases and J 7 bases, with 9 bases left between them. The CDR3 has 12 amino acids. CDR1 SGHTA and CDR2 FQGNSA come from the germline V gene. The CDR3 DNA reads TGTGCCAGCGGGACGGCGAATTCACCCCTCCACTTT. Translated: CASGTANSPLHF.

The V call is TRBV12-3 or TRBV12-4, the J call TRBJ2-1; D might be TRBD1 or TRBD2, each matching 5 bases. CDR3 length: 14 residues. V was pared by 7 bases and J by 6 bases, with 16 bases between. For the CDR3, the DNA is TGTGCCAGCACCCCTGCCGGGACCAGCAATGAGCAGTTCTTC. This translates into CASTPAGTSNEQFF.

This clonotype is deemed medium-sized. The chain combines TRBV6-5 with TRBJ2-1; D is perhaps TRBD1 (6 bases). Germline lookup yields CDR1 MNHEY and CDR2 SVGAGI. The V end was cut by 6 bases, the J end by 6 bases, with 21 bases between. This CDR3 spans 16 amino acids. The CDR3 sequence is CASSHPRLTGLNEQFF. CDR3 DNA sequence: TGTGCCAGCAGCCACCCGAGGTTAACAGGGCTCAATGAGCAGTTCTTC.

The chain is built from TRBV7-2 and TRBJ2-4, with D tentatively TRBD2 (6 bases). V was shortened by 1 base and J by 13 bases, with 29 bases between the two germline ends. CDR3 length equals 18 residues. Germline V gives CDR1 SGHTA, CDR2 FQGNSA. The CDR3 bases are TGTGCCAGCAGCTTAGTTGTGTGGGAGGCAGGTTCCTACAATGAGCAGTACTTC. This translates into CASSLVVWEAGSYNEQYF.

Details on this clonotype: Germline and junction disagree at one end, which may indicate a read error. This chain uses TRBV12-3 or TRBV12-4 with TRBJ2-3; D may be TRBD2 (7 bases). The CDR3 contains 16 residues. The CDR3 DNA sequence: TGTGCCAGCAGGGGTGGGGGGGGCGGGGATCCAGAGACGCAGTATTTC. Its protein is CASRGGGGGDPETQYF.

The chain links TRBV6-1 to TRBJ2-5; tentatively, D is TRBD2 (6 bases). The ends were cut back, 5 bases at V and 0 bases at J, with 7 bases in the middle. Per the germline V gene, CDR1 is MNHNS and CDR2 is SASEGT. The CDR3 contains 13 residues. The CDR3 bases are TGTGCCAGCAGTCGGGAGTACCAAGAGACCCAGTACTTC. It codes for CASSREYQETQYF.

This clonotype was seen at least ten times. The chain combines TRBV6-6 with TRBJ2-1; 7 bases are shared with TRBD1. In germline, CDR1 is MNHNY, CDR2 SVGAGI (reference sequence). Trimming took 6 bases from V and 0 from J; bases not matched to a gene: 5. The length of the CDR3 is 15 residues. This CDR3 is CASREDRSSYNEQFF. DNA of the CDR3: TGTGCCAGCAGGGAGGACAGGAGCTCCTACAATGAGCAGTTCTTC.

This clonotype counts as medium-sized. The CDR3 sequence is CASSSRLAGVYNEQFF. The CDR3, as DNA: TGTGCCAGCAGCTCCCGACTAGCGGGGGTCTACAATGAGCAGTTCTTC. The chain combines TRBV11-2 with TRBJ2-1, with 12 bases lining up with TRBD2. The CDR3 has 16 amino acids. The germline gives CDR1 SGHAT, CDR2 FQNNGV. J lost 3 bases, V lost 4 bases, and 4 bases had no gene match.

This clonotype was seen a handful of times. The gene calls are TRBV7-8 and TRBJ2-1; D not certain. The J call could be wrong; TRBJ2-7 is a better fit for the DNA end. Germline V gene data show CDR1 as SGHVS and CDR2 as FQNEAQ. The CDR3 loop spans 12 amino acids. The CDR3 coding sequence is TGTGCCAGCAGCTTAGACGGGCCTGAGCAGTACTTC. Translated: CASSLDGPEQYF.